This TCR beta chain was found in a study of CD8+ T cells in alopecia areata. The treatment here: oral pan-JAK inhibitor, 5-10 mg twice daily. A remark on this clone: No antigen is known for it.

The length of the CDR3 is 14 residues. Germline V CDR1 and CDR2: GTSNPN, SVGIG (reference sequence). The germline V and J ends were trimmed by 0 bases and 4 bases, with 9 bases remaining between them. Study-wide findings and caveats: Sequencing of scalp tissue also captures the resident alphabeta T cells of normal skin.

Extracted RNA was reverse transcribed into cDNA, the sequencing template. Assay used: immunoSEQ multiplex PCR; TCRdb lists only in-frame clones, some missing. The sample shows about 190,000 clones, around 60% of them seen only once. The sequence came from a human donor with alopecia areata. V usage is TRBV30 and J usage is TRBJ1-4; no clear D. The sequencing here drew on CD4+ T cells sorted from blood, taken at week 4, from a patient treated with tofacitinib. The CDR3 sequence: CAWSVQGFNEKLFF. CDR3 in DNA: TGTGCCTGGAGTGTACAAGGATTTAATGAAAAACTGTTTTTT.